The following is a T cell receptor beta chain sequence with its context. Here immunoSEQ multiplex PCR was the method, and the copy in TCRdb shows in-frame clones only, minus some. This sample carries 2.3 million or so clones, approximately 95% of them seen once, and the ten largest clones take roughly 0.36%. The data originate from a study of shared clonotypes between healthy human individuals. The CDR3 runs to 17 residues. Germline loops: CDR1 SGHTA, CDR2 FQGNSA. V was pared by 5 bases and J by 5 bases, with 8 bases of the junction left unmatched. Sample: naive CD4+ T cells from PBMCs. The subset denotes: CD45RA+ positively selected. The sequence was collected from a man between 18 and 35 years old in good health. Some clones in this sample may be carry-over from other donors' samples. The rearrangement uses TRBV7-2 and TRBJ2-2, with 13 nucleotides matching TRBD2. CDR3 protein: CASSLQGLAGATGELFF. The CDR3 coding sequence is TGTGCCAGCAGCCTCCAAGGACTAGCGGGAGCAACCGGGGAGCTGTTTTTT.